Listed below are T cell receptor beta chains from one sample, sequenced in a study of blood T cell repertoires in COVID-19. Only in-frame clones appear in the TCRdb table, and some are missing; sequencing was by immunoSEQ multiplex PCR. The sample has around 450,000 clones; 70% to 90% are singletons. The source material was PBMCs or T cells enriched from blood (not recorded which). The receptors were sampled from a woman aged 18-29 years with acute COVID-19. Each CDR3 is given with its conserved first and last residue. Each record gives: clone size, CDR3 length, V gene, D gene, J gene, CDR3 DNA, CDR3 protein. A D gene is named only where the DNA matches it firmly. Not every row has a clone size; where given, it reads once, few, many or a size class.

>-|15|TRBV11-2|-|TRBJ2-7
TGTGCCAGCAGCCCTATACGGGGGTTCCGCTACGAGCAGTACTTC
CASSPIRGFRYEQYF
>-|15|TRBV20-1|TRBD2|TRBJ2-3
TGCAGTGCTAGTGAACTAGCGGGAGTCACAGATACGCAGTATTTT
CSASELAGVTDTQYF
>-|14|TRBV28|TRBD1|TRBJ2-7
TGTGCCAGCAGTTTAGGGGGACAGCGCTACGAGCAGTACTTC
CASSLGGQRYEQYF
>-|11|TRBV19|-|TRBJ1-2
TGTGCCAGTAATAACCCCGGGGGCTACACCTTC
CASNNPGGYTF
>-|13|TRBV19|TRBD1|TRBJ2-7
TGTGCCAGTAAGCCCCGGGACAGGGATGAGCAGTACTTC
CASKPRDRDEQYF
>-|13|TRBV6-2/TRBV6-3|-|TRBJ1-2
TGTGCCAGCAGCTCAGGACAGCTCTATGGCTACACCTTC
CASSSGQLYGYTF
>once|15|TRBV15|-|TRBJ2-1
TGTGCCACCAGCAATCGGCGGGGCGGATACAATGAGCAGTTCTTC
CATSNRRGGYNEQFF
>few|14|TRBV4-1|-|TRBJ2-7
TGCGCCAGCAGCCCGACTAGTGGCCTCTACGAGCAGTACTTC
CASSPTSGLYEQYF
>-|13|TRBV2|-|TRBJ1-1
TGTGCCAGCGAGGGACTGCCATGGACTGAAGCTTTCTTT
CASEGLPWTEAFF
>-|11|TRBV20-1|-|TRBJ2-5
TGCAGTGCGTGGAGTCAAGAGACCCAGTACTTC
CSAWSQETQYF
>-|16|TRBV7-7|-|TRBJ2-2
TGTGCTAGCAGTCTTGAAGTTGGAGGGTTGGCCGGGGAGCTGTTTTTT
CASSLEVGGLAGELFF
>once|14|TRBV10-3|TRBD1|TRBJ1-1
TGTGCCATCAGTGATGGACAGGGAGGGACTGAAGCTTTCTTT
CAISDGQGGTEAFF
>-|12|TRBV25-1|-|TRBJ1-6
TGTGCCAGCAGTGAAGCGCGATCACCCCTCCACTTT
CASSEARSPLHF
>-|16|TRBV19|TRBD1|TRBJ1-2
TGTGCCAGTAGTGTCGAAGGACAGGCGAACTTCTATGGCTACACCTTC
CASSVEGQANFYGYTF
>-|17|TRBV4-1|TRBD1|TRBJ2-3
TGCGCCAGCAGCCAAGATCCATGGGGGACAGGCACAGATACGCAGTATTTT
CASSQDPWGTGTDTQYF
>-|15|TRBV4-3|-|TRBJ2-7
TGCGCCAGCAGCCAAGAGAGATACAGTCTTATCGAGCAGTACTTC
CASSQERYSLIEQYF
>-|14|TRBV24-1|-|TRBJ2-5
TGTGCCACCAGTGATTTAGAGGATCAAGAGACCCAGTACTTC
CATSDLEDQETQYF
>-|15|TRBV25-1|TRBD2|TRBJ2-1
TGTGCCAGCAGTGAATGGACTAGCGGGAGTATTGAGCAGTTCTTC
CASSEWTSGSIEQFF
>-|14|TRBV4-1|-|TRBJ2-7
TGCGCCAGCAGCCAAGGTGAAACAGGGTACGAGCAGTACTTC
CASSQGETGYEQYF
>-|14|TRBV18|-|TRBJ1-6
TGTGCCAGCTCACCGGGGAGAATTAATTCACCCCTCCACTTT
CASSPGRINSPLHF
>few|16|TRBV5-5|-|TRBJ1-1
TGTGCCAGCAGCCCGCTTACAGGGCTGTTGAACACTGAAGCTTTCTTT
CASSPLTGLLNTEAFF
>-|16|TRBV3-1/TRBV3-2|-|TRBJ2-1
TGTGCCAGCAGCCGACTAGGCAGGGGGGTTGAGAATGAGCAGTTCTTC
CASSRLGRGVENEQFF
>-|17|TRBV27|-|TRBJ2-7
TGTGCCAGCAGTTCCAGACCTCCCTTAACAGGGTCCTACGAGCAGTACTTC
CASSSRPPLTGSYEQYF
>-|15|TRBV25-1|TRBD1|TRBJ2-7
TGTGCCAGCAGTGAAGAGGGGACAGGGAACTACGAGCAGTACTTC
CASSEEGTGNYEQYF
>-|11|TRBV20-1|-|TRBJ2-7
TGCAGTGCTCTGACAGGTTACGAGCAGTACTTC
CSALTGYEQYF
>once|13|TRBV23-1|TRBD1|TRBJ2-7
TGCGCCAGCAACCCGGGACAGGTTTACGAGCAGTACTTC
CASNPGQVYEQYF
>-|12|TRBV19|-|TRBJ1-1
TGTGCCAGTAGTAAAACAGTCACTGAAGCTTTCTTT
CASSKTVTEAFF
>-|19|TRBV3-1/TRBV3-2|TRBD1|TRBJ2-2
TGTGCCAGCAGCCAAGATGGAAGACAGGGGGAAACGGTTGGCGGGGAGCTGTTTTTT
CASSQDGRQGETVGGELFF
>-|16|TRBV7-9|TRBD1|TRBJ1-3
TGTGCCAGCAGCTCGCGCCACCGGGACAGCGGAAACACCATATATTTT
CASSSRHRDSGNTIYF
>-|16|TRBV5-1|TRBD2|TRBJ2-1
TGCGCCAGCAGCGGAGGACTAGCGGGAGGGCGGAATGAGCAGTTCTTC
CASSGGLAGGRNEQFF
>-|15|TRBV6-5|TRBD1|TRBJ1-2
TGTGCCAGCAGTTATCGGGACAGGGCGAACTATGGCTACACCTTC
CASSYRDRANYGYTF
>-|13|TRBV19|-|TRBJ1-1
TGTGCCAGTAGTATAACACGGAACACTGAAGCTTTCTTT
CASSITRNTEAFF
>few|14|TRBV5-8|-|TRBJ1-6
TGTGCCAGCAGCTTGGGACAGCATAATTCACCCCTCCACTTT
CASSLGQHNSPLHF
>-|15|TRBV2|TRBD2|TRBJ2-5
TGTGCCAGCCGGACTAGCCCCCAGTACCAAGAGACCCAGTACTTC
CASRTSPQYQETQYF
>once|11|TRBV12-5|-|TRBJ1-1
TGTGCTAGTGGTTTGGATACCACAGCCTCCTTT
CASGLDTTASF
>-|16|TRBV4-3|-|TRBJ2-1
TGCGCCAGCAGCCAAGAGGGCGGGATCACCTACAATGAGCAGTTCTTC
CASSQEGGITYNEQFF
>-|15|TRBV7-6|-|TRBJ1-2
TGTGCCAGCAGCTCCCGGGCAGGAGGGGACTATGGCTACACCTTC
CASSSRAGGDYGYTF
>-|14|TRBV7-9|-|TRBJ2-1
TGTGCCAGCAGCTTAGTTCGGGGGAACAATGAGCAGTTCTTC
CASSLVRGNNEQFF
>-|16|TRBV18|TRBD1|TRBJ1-3
TGTGCCAGCTCACCTGGGACAGGGATCTCTGGAAACACCATATATTTT
CASSPGTGISGNTIYF
>-|15|TRBV10-3|-|TRBJ2-3
TGTGCCATCAGTGATTCCCCAGGGTCGATAGATACGCAGTATTTT
CAISDSPGSIDTQYF
>-|13|TRBV6-5|-|TRBJ1-1
TGTGCCAGCAGTTACTTAGACGGGGGAGAAGCTTTCTTT
CASSYLDGGEAFF
>once|14|TRBV2|TRBD2|TRBJ2-7
TGTGCCAGCAGTAGTTCTAGCGGAAACTACGAGCAGTACTTC
CASSSSSGNYEQYF
>-|18|TRBV5-6|TRBD1|TRBJ2-1
TGTGCCAGCAGTTCACGTACTACAGGGGGCAGATCCTACAATGAGCAGTTCTTC
CASSSRTTGGRSYNEQFF
>-|14|TRBV18|-|TRBJ1-1
TGTGCCAGCTCGTCGGGGATCCGGGACACTGAAGCTTTCTTT
CASSSGIRDTEAFF